The T cell receptor beta chain described here comes from a study of vaccination and CD4 T cells after COVID-19. Background on the study: Spike peptides, overlapping and drawn from SARS-CoV-2, HCoV-NL63, HCoV-OC43 and HCoV-229E, were used to stimulate cells. Study-level points and caveats: From a median of roughly 21 to 38, SARS-CoV-2-reactive clonotypes increased, though not significantly.

Time point: late sampling 161 to 241 days after vaccination in a few convalescent patients. Treatment in this sample: approximately nine-day PBMC culture with coronavirus spike peptide pools or control peptides (ViraFEST assay). Using peptide pools, antigen-specific T cells were expanded in ViraFEST before TCRs were sequenced. The V gene's germline CDR1 is DFQATT and CDR2 SNEGSKA (reference sequence). The CDR3 is 13 amino acids. The V and J ends lost 3 bases and 4 bases respectively, with 9 bases between them. This clonotype was seen more than once but under ten times. The antigen remains undetermined. Scientists ran DNA taken from cultured CD4+ T cells through the Oncomine TCR Beta short-read assay for sequencing. TCRdb ran MiXCR on the PCR reads and lists one entry per CDR3 protein. The sample gives roughly 15,000 distinct CDR3 sequences, roughly half of which show up once; 13% is in the top ten.

V usage is TRBV20-1 and J usage is TRBJ2-2; D remains ambiguous. This clonotype originated in a human donor who had recovered from COVID-19. The starting material was CD4+ T cells from blood, cultured in vitro, obtained about 7 months after SARS-CoV-2 vaccination. The CDR3 here is CSASPDLTGELFF. CDR3 DNA: TGCAGTGCTAGCCCTGACCTCACCGGGGAGCTGTTTTTT.